This T cell receptor (beta chain) was sequenced during a study of post-analysis software for immune sequencing data. The TCR beta cDNA libraries carried unique molecular identifiers. Roughly 500,000 cDNA molecules were obtained per 1 to 10 million input T cells. Using its own MiXCR run on the PCR reads, TCRdb lists one record per CDR3 protein. The data show about 770,000 distinct CDR3 sequences, with more than 45% seen just once and 4% to 5% held by the top ten. CDR1 and CDR2 from the germline V gene are KGHSH and LQKENI. The CDR3 extends over 15 amino acids. J gave up 6 bases and V 2 bases, and 10 bases lay outside the gene matches. Regarding the study as a whole: Compared with controls, patients had more of about five TRBV segments, including TRBV5-6, TRBV5-1 and TRBV20-1. Relative to controls, patients with multiple sclerosis showed significantly lower normalized Chao1 diversity.

On this clonotype: Its matching antigen is unknown.

This receptor was identified in a girl between 10 and 17 years old with multiple sclerosis. The V and J genes are TRBV18 and TRBJ2-7, with 7 bases aligning to TRBD2. Sequenced material: blood. The CDR3 reads CASSPVRGEGLEQYF. DNA for the CDR3: TGTGCCAGCTCACCAGTTCGGGGGGAAGGTCTCGAGCAGTACTTC. The variable domain in full, with the rest retrieved from reference TRBV18 and TRBJ2-7, is NAGVMQNPRHLVRRRGQEARLRCSPMKGHSHVYWYRQLPEEGLKFMVYLQKENIIDESGMPKERFSAEFPKEGPSILRIQQVVRGDSAAYFCASSPVRGEGLEQYFGPGTRLTVT.